These 20 T cell receptor beta chains came from one sample sequenced in a study of shared clonotypes between healthy human individuals. Clones were read by immunoSEQ multiplex PCR, and TCRdb kept only the in-frame ones, dropping some. The table has roughly 650,000 clones, 97% seen once. The specimen sequenced was naive CD4+ T cells sorted from blood. The subset denotes: CD45RA+ positively selected. The source is a woman between 25 and 40 years old in good health.

Note on this clone: This same CDR3 is encoded by further DNA sequences in the sample. This sequence joins TRBV18 and TRBJ2-5; D gene uncertain. V was cut by 0 bases and J by 4 bases, with 6 bases left in between. Looked up from germline, CDR1 is KGHSH and CDR2 is LQKENI. There are 13 residues in the CDR3. Here the CDR3 DNA reads TGTGCCAGCTCACCACCGGTCCGAGAGACCCAGTACTTC. Amino acids: CASSPPVRETQYF.

J is TRBJ2-2 and V is TRBV11-2, with D perhaps matching TRBD2 (5 bases). Germline V CDR1 and CDR2: SGHAT, FQNNGV. The CDR3 is made up of 16 amino acids. Trimming removed 1 base at V and 6 bases at J, with 15 bases between. CDR3 protein: CASSLARTHKPGELFF. The CDR3 DNA is TGTGCCAGCAGCTTAGCCCGGACTCACAAACCCGGGGAGCTGTTTTTT.

The CDR3 bases are TGTGCCTGGAGTAGGGACGGAGGTGAAAAACTGTTTTTT. Its translation: CAWSRDGGEKLFF. This chain uses TRBV30 with TRBJ1-4; a possible D gene is TRBD1 (5 bases). V was cut by 2 bases and J by 7 bases, with 11 bases left in between. The CDR3 is 13 amino acids. Germline V gives CDR1 GTSNPN, CDR2 SVGIG (reference sequence).

The chain employs TRBV4-1 and TRBJ2-1; 10 bases are shared with TRBD2. The CDR3 extends over 14 amino acids. Germline loops: CDR1 MGHRA, CDR2 YSYEKL. V lost 6 bases to trimming and J lost 4 bases; unmatched junction nucleotides: 3. DNA for the CDR3: TGCGCCAGCAGAAAAGCGGGAGGGTACAATGAGCAGTTCTTC. This encodes CASRKAGGYNEQFF.

The chain recombines TRBV27 with TRBJ1-4; 10 bases align to TRBD1. Germline values: CDR1 MNHEY, CDR2 SMNVEV (reference sequence). This CDR3 region has 18 residues. V trimming: 5 bases; J trimming: 1 base; junction bases outside the gene matches: 10. The CDR3 sequence: CASSPPGTGVRTNEKLFF. The CDR3 DNA follows: TGTGCCAGCAGTCCACCCGGGACAGGGGTTAGAACTAATGAAAAACTGTTTTTT.

The rearrangement links TRBV28 to TRBJ1-1, with TRBD1 identical over 9 bases. The CDR3 covers 14 residues. The germline gives CDR1 MDHEN, CDR2 SYDVKM. V lost 6 bases to trimming and J lost 3 bases; unmatched junction nucleotides: 5. CDR3 protein: CASSITGGYTEAFF. CDR3 nucleotides: TGTGCCAGCAGCATTACAGGGGGCTACACTGAAGCTTTCTTT.

The CDR3 nucleotides read TGCGCCAGCAGGCAAGCGTCTACCGGTAGGTGCGAGCAGTACTTC. This translates into CASRQASTGRCEQYF. The V call is TRBV23-1, the J call TRBJ2-7; D gene uncertain. TRBV23-1 is noted as an ORF with a role that remains uncertain. The CDR3 extends over 15 amino acids. Trimming took off 6 bases at V and 6 bases at J, with 21 bases between the two ends.

This clone was counted a few times. The genes are TRBV6-5 and TRBJ1-1, with D unclear. The CDR3 has 13 residues. V was cut by 2 bases and J by 1 base, with 5 bases left in between. Looked up from germline, CDR1 is MNHEY and CDR2 is SVGAGI. The CDR3 sequence is CASSYPENTEAFF. In DNA form, the CDR3 reads TGTGCCAGCAGTTACCCCGAGAACACTGAAGCTTTCTTT.

This clone was recorded once. This rearrangement joins TRBV27 to TRBJ2-1; 12 nucleotides align to TRBD2. CDR1 is MNHEY, CDR2 SMNVEV, per germline (reference sequence). Unmatched junction bases numbered 11, after V lost 10 bases and J lost 4 bases. There are 16 residues in the CDR3. The CDR3 nucleotides read TGTGCCACCAAACGGACTAGCGGGACCTCGTACAATGAGCAGTTCTTC. Translating gives CATKRTSGTSYNEQFF.

This rearrangement joins TRBV28 to TRBJ2-3; either TRBD1 or TRBD2 may supply D (6 bases each). The germline V gene has CDR1 MDHEN and CDR2 SYDVKM. The CDR3 is made up of 17 amino acids. V was cut by 5 bases and J by 6 bases, with 24 bases left in between. The CDR3 is CASSPSLGRGGGDTQYF. The CDR3 DNA reads as TGTGCCAGCAGTCCATCCCTCGGCAGGGGAGGTGGGGATACGCAGTATTTT.

The gene calls are TRBV5-1 and TRBJ2-2; TRBD2 matches 14 bases. Germline CDR1 SGHRS, CDR2 YFSETQ. V was clipped by 1 base and J by 4 bases; unmatched bases: 6. The CDR3 runs 18 residues. The CDR3 sequence is CASSLPGLAGAATGELFF. The CDR3 nucleotides read TGCGCCAGCAGCTTGCCGGGACTAGCGGGAGCCGCCACCGGGGAGCTGTTTTTT.

The chain combines TRBV4-1 with TRBJ1-2; possible D gene TRBD1, 5 bases. Germline lookup yields CDR1 MGHRA and CDR2 YSYEKL. The V and J ends lost 0 bases and 10 bases respectively, with 9 bases between them. This CDR3 is 12 amino acids long. The CDR3 protein is CASSQDREDYTF. CDR3 coding DNA: TGCGCCAGCAGCCAAGACAGGGAGGACTACACCTTC.

This clone is a singleton in its sample. This chain joins TRBV5-1 and TRBJ2-1; 11 nucleotides match TRBD2. This CDR3 is 15 amino acids long. Trimming took 4 bases from V and 6 from J; bases not matched to a gene: 6. Germline CDR1 and CDR2: SGHRS and YFSETQ. In DNA form, the CDR3 reads TGCGCCAGCAGCCCGGAGGGACTAGCGGCCAATGAGCAGTTCTTC. The encoded protein is CASSPEGLAANEQFF.

The chain employs TRBV19 and TRBJ1-1, with TRBD1 as a possible D gene (5 bases). Per the germline V gene, CDR1 is LNHDA and CDR2 is SQIVND (reference sequence). CDR3 length: 15 residues. The V gene lost 1 base and the J gene lost 1 base, with 10 bases spanning the gap. The CDR3 protein is CASSIAGAANTEAFF. CDR3 nucleotides: TGTGCCAGTAGTATAGCCGGGGCAGCGAACACTGAAGCTTTCTTT.

The V and J genes are TRBV19 and TRBJ1-5; D remains ambiguous. The CDR3 is made up of 15 amino acids. Per the germline V gene, CDR1 is LNHDA and CDR2 is SQIVND (reference sequence). V was clipped by 4 bases and J by 4 bases, with 14 bases between them. CDR3 region: CASSSPSTGNQPQHF. The CDR3 region has the DNA TGTGCCAGTAGTAGCCCCTCTACGGGTAATCAGCCCCAGCATTTT. Combining the CDR3 with reference TRBV19 and TRBJ1-5 gives the whole variable domain DGGITQSPKYLFRKEGQNVTLSCEQNLNHDAMYWYRQDPGQGLRLIYYSQIVNDFQKGDIAEGYSVSREKKESFPLTVTSAQKNPTAFYLCASSSPSTGNQPQHFGDGTRLSIL.

The chain has TRBV6-5 and TRBJ2-2; D possibly corresponds to TRBD1 (6 bases). Germline V gives CDR1 MNHEY, CDR2 SVGAGI. V gave up 6 bases and J gave up 0 bases, with 11 bases separating them. The CDR3 has 15 residues. This chain's CDR3 is CASRPDRSNTGELFF. CDR3 sequence (DNA): TGTGCCAGCAGACCGGACAGATCGAACACCGGGGAGCTGTTTTTT.

V usage is TRBV2 and J usage is TRBJ2-5; D uncertain. CDR1 and CDR2 (germline): SNHLY, FYNNEI. This CDR3 comprises 13 residues. V lost 4 bases, J lost 3 bases, and 9 bases lay in between. CDR3 loop: CASSVMSEETQYF. For the CDR3, the DNA is TGTGCCAGCAGTGTGATGTCGGAAGAGACCCAGTACTTC. Variable domain in full (rest from reference TRBV2 and TRBJ2-5): EPEVTQTPSHQVTQMGQEVILRCVPISNHLYFYWYRQILGQKVEFLVSFYNNEISEKSEIFDDQFSVERPDGSNFTLKIRSTKLEDSAMYFCASSVMSEETQYFGPGTRLLVL.

J is TRBJ2-3 and V is TRBV7-9, with D uncertain. Germline CDR1 is SEHNR and CDR2 is FQNEAQ (reference sequence). The CDR3 runs to 17 residues. Trimming took off 2 bases at V and 4 bases at J, with 19 bases between the two ends. This chain's CDR3 is CASSLPPPGKPSDTQYF. The CDR3 DNA sequence: TGTGCCAGCAGCTTACCCCCCCCAGGTAAACCATCAGATACGCAGTATTTT.

The chain combines TRBV10-1 with TRBJ2-7, with 10 bases lining up with TRBD1. Germline V gives CDR1 WNHNN, CDR2 SYGVQD (reference sequence). This CDR3 has 14 residues. Trimming removed 6 bases from V and 10 bases from J; junction bases left unmatched: 12. CDR3 protein: CASSAGTGDTRQYF. The CDR3 region has the DNA TGCGCCAGCAGCGCCGGGACAGGGGATACGAGACAGTACTTC.

This clone is a singleton in its sample. CDR3 amino acids: CASSLGRVVPSNEQFF. In DNA form, the CDR3 reads TGTGCCAGCAGTTTGGGGAGAGTAGTGCCATCCAATGAGCAGTTCTTC. J is TRBJ2-1 and V is TRBV28, with TRBD2 as a possible D gene (5 bases). The CDR3 runs to 16 residues. Germline CDR1 and CDR2: MDHEN and SYDVKM. V gave up 3 bases and J gave up 6 bases, with 18 bases separating them.